This T cell receptor (beta chain) was recorded in a study of beta chain features in type 1 diabetes. Via the markers CD45RO/CCR7/CD25/CD127/CD95/CD27, stem cell-like memory, regulatory, central memory and naive CD4+ cells were sorted. This CDR3 has 16 amino acids. From germline, CDR1 is SEHNR and CDR2 FQNEAQ (reference sequence). With regard to this clone: Antigen: not known. Its ends do not fully match the called genes, so a read error is possible.

General study results and limits: There was a moderate but significant shortening of TCRB CDR3s in all four CD4+ subsets of Type 1 diabetes patients. Cells with high TCR expression could be over-represented when cDNA is sequenced. Resolution of whether HLA type affects TCRB rearrangement was not achieved here.

The sequenced template was cDNA made from the entire isolated RNA. Measured with immunoSEQ multiplex PCR; TCRdb has only the in-frame clones, and not every one. The sample lists about 660,000 clones, roughly an eighth occurring once. The chain employs TRBV7-9 and TRBJ2-7, with 8 nucleotides matching TRBD2. The sequence derives from a man younger than 35 with type 1 diabetes. The specimen sequenced was naive CD4+ T cells from blood. The CDR3 region has the DNA TGCGCCAGCAGCCAAGGGCAGAGCGGGGGCCACTACGAGCAGTACTTC. As protein: CASSQGQSGGHYEQYF.